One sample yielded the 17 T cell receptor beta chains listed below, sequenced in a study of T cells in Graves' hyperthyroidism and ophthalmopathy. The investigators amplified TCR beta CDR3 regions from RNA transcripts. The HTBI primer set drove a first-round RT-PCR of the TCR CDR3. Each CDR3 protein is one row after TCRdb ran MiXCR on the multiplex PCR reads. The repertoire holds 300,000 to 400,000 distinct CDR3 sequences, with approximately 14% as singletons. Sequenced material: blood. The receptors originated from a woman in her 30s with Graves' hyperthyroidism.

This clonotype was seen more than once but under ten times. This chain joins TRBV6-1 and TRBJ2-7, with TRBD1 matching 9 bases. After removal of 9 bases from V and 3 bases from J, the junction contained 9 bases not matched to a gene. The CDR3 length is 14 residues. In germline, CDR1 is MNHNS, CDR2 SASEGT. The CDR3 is CASTLGTGFYEQYF. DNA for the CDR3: TGTGCCAGTACCCTGGGGACAGGGTTCTACGAGCAGTACTTC.

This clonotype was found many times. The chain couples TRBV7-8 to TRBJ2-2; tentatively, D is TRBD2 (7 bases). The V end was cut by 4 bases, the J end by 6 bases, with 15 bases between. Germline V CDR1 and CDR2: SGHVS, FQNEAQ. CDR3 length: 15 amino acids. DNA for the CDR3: TGTGCCAGCAGCTGGGGCGGGGGCGCAGCCGGGGAGCTGTTTTTT. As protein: CASSWGGGAAGELFF.

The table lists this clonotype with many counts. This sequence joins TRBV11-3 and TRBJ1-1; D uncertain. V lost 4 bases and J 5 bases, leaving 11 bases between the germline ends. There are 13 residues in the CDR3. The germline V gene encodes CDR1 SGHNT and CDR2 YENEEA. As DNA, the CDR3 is TGTGCCAGCAGCTCCACCGAGAGGACTGAAGCTTTCTTT. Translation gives CASSSTERTEAFF.

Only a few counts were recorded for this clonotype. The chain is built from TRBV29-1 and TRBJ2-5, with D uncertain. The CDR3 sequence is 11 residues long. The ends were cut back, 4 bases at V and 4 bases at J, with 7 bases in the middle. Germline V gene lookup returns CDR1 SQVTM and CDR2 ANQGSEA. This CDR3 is CSVGAIETQYF. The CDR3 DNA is TGCAGCGTTGGTGCGATAGAGACCCAGTACTTC.

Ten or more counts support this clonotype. CDR3 region: CASSISGYNEQFF. CDR3 bases: TGTGCCAGCAGTATTAGCGGGTACAATGAGCAGTTCTTC. The V and J genes are TRBV28 and TRBJ2-1, with TRBD2 matching over 7 bases. CDR1 is MDHEN and CDR2 is SYDVKM in the germline V gene. V trimming: 5 bases; J trimming: 4 bases; junction bases outside the gene matches: 2. The CDR3 has 13 residues. The variable domain in full, completed from reference TRBV28 and TRBJ2-1, reads DVKVTQSSRYLVKRTGEKVFLECVQDMDHENMFWYRQDPGLGLRLIYFSYDVKMKEKGDIPEGYSVSREKKERFSLILESASTNQTSMYLCASSISGYNEQFFGPGTRLTVL.

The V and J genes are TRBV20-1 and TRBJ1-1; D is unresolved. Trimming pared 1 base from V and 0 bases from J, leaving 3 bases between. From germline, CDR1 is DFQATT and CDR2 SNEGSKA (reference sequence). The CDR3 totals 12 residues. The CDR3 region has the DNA TGCAGTGCTAGAGCCATGAACACTGAAGCTTTCTTT. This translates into CSARAMNTEAFF.

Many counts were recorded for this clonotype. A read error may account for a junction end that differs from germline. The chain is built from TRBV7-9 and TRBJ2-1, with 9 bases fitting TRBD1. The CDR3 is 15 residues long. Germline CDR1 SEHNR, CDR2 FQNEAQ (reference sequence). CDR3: CASTLGTGLDNEQFF. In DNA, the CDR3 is TGTGCCAGCACCTTAGGGACAGGGCTGGACAATGAGCAGTTCTTC.

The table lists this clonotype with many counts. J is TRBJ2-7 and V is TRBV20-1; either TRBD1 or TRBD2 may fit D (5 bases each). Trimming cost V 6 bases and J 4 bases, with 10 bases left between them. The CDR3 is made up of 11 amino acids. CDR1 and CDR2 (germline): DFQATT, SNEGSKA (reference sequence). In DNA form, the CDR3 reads TGCAGTGCGGTGGGACGGTACGAGCAGTACTTC. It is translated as CSAVGRYEQYF.

The CDR3 loop is CASSEALAGSANTGELFF. The CDR3 DNA reads TGTGCCAGCAGTGAAGCCCTCGCGGGTTCCGCGAACACCGGGGAGCTGTTTTTT. The rearrangement uses TRBV6-1 and TRBJ2-2, with D perhaps matching TRBD2 (5 bases). Per the germline V gene, CDR1 is MNHNS and CDR2 is SASEGT. The CDR3 is 18 residues long. Trimming stripped 0 bases from V and 0 bases from J, with 14 bases between.

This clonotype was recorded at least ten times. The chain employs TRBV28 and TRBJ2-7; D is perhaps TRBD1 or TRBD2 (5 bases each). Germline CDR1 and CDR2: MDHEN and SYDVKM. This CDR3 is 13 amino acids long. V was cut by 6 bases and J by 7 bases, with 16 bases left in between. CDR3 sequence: CASSSLGVGEQYF. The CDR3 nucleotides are TGTGCCAGCAGCTCCCTGGGGGTAGGAGAGCAGTACTTC.

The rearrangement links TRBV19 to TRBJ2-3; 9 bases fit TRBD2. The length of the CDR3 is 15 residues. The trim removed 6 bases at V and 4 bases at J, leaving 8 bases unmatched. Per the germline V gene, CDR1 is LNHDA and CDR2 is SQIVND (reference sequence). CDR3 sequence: CASSSYKREADTQYF. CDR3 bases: TGTGCCAGTAGCTCTTACAAGCGGGAGGCAGATACGCAGTATTTT.

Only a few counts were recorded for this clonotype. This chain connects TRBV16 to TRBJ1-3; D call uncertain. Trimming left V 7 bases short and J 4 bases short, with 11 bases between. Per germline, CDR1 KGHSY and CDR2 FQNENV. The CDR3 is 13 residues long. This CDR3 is CASTTNQGNTIYF. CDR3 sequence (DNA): TGTGCCAGCACCACAAACCAGGGAAACACCATATATTTT.

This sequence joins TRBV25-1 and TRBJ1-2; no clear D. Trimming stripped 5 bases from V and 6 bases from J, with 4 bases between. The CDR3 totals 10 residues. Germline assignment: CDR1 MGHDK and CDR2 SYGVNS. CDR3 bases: TGTGCCAGCAGTAGGGATGGCTACACCTTC. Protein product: CASSRDGYTF.

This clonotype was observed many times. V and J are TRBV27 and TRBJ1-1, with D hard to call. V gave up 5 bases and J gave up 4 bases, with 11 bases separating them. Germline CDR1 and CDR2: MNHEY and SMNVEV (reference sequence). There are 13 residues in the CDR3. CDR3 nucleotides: TGTGCCAGCAGTGCCTCCCCCCTCACTGAAGCTTTCTTT. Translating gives CASSASPLTEAFF.

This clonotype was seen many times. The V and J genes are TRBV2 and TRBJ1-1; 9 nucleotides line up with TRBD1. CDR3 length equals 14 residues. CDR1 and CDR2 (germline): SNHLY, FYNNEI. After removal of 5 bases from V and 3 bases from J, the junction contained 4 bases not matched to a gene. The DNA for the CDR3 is TGTGCCAGCAGTCCCTACAGGGGGCACACTGAAGCTTTCTTT. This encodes CASSPYRGHTEAFF.

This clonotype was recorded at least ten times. CDR3 protein: CASSLQGDNSYTF. CDR3 coding DNA: TGTGCCAGCAGTTTACAGGGAGATAATAGCTACACCTTC. The chain has TRBV2 and TRBJ1-2; perhaps TRBD1 as D (6 bases). The CDR3 contains 13 residues. Germline V gene lookup returns CDR1 SNHLY and CDR2 FYNNEI. V lost 5 bases and J 9 bases, leaving 16 bases between the germline ends.

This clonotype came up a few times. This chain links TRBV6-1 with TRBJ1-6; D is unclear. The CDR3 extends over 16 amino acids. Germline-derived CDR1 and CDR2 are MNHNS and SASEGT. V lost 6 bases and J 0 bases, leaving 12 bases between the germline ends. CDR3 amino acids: CASRNRGSSYNSPLHF. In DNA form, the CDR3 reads TGTGCCAGCAGAAACCGGGGTAGCTCCTATAATTCACCCCTCCACTTT.